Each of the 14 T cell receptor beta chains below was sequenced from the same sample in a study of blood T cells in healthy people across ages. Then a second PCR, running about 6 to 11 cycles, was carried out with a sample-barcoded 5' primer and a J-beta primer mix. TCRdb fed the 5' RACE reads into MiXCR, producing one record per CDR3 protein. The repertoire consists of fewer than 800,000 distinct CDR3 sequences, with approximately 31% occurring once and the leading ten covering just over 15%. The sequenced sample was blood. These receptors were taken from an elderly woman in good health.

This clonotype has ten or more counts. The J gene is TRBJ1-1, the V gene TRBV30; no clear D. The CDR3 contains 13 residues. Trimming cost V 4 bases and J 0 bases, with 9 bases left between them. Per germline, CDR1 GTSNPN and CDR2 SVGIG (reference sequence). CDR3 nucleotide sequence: TGTGCCTGGATGGCGACGGTGAACACTGAAGCTTTCTTT. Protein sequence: CAWMATVNTEAFF.

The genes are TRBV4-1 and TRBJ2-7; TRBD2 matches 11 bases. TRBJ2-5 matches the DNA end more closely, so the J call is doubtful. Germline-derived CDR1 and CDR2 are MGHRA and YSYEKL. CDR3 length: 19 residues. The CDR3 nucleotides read TGCGCCAGCAGCCAACGGGAAGGGATTAGCGGGAGGGCTCGGGAGACCCAGTACTTC. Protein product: CASSQREGISGRARETQYF.

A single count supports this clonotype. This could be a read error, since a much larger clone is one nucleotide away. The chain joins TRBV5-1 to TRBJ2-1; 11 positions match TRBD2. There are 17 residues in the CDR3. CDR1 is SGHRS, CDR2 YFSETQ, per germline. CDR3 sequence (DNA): TGCGCCAGCAGCTTGGGCGCCGGAGCTAGCGGGGGGACTGAGCGGTTCTTC. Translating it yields CASSLGAGASGGTERFF.

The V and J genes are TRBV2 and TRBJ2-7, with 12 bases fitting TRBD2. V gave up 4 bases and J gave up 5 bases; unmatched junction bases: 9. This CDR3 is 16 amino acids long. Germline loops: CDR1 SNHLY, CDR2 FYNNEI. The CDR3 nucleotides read TGTGCCAGCAGTGGATTGCCTAGCGGGAGGGCCCACGAGCAGTACTTC. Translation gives CASSGLPSGRAHEQYF.

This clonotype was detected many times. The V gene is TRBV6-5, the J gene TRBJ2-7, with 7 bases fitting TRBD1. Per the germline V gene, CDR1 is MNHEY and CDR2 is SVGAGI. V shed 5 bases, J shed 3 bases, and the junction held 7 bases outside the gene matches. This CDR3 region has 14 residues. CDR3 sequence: CASSLRTGVYEQYF. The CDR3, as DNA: TGTGCCAGCAGTCTGAGGACAGGAGTCTACGAGCAGTACTTC.

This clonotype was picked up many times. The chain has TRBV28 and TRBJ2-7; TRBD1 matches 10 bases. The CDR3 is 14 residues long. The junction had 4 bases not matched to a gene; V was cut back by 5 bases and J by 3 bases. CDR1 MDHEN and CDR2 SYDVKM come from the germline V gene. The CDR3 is CASSIGTGDYEQYF. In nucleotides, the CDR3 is TGTGCCAGCAGTATCGGGACAGGGGACTACGAGCAGTACTTC.

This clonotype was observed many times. CDR3 protein: CASSRETGGGGTDTQYF. The CDR3 DNA sequence: TGTGCCAGCAGCCGCGAGACGGGGGGAGGGGGCACAGATACGCAGTATTTT. The chain carries TRBV7-2 and TRBJ2-3; 7 nucleotides align to TRBD2. The CDR3 runs to 17 residues. Germline-derived CDR1 and CDR2 are SGHTA and FQGNSA. The junction had 12 bases not matched to a gene; V was cut back by 5 bases and J by 1 base.

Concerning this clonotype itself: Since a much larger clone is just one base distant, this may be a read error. CDR3 DNA: TGTGCCAACAGTTTCCACGGACTAGCGGGGGGGCAGGAGCAGTTCTTC. This codes for CANSFHGLAGGQEQFF. This rearrangement joins TRBV27 to TRBJ2-1; 15 bases agree with TRBD2. CDR1 MNHEY and CDR2 SMNVEV come from the germline V gene (reference sequence). The CDR3 is 16 amino acids.

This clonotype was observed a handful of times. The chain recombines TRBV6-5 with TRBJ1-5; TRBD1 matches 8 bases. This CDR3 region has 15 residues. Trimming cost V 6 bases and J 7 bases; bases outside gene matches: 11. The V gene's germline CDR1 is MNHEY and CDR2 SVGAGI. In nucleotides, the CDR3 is TGTGCCAGCAGCTACACGACAGGGGTGGAACAGCCCCAGCATTTT. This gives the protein CASSYTTGVEQPQHF.

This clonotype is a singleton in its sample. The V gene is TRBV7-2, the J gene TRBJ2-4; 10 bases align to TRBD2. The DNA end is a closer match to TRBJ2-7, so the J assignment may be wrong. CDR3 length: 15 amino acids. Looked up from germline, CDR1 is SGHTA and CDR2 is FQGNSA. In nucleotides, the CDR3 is TGTGCCAGCAGCAGAGGGACTAGCGCGACCTACGAGCAGTACTTC. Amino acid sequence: CASSRGTSATYEQYF.

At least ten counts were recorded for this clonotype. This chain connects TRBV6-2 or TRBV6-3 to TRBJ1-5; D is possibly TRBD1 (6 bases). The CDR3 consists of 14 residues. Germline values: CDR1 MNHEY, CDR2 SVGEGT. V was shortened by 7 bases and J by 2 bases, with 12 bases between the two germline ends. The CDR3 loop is CASNNRVGNQPQHF. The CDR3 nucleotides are TGTGCCAGCAATAACAGGGTGGGCAATCAGCCCCAGCATTTT.

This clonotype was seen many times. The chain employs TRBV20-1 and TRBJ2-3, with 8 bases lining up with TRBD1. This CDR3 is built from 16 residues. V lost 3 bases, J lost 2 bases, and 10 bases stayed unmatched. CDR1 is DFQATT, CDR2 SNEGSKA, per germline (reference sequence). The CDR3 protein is CSASDPDRGTTDTQYF. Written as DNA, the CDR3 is TGCAGTGCTAGTGACCCTGACAGGGGAACCACAGATACGCAGTATTTT.

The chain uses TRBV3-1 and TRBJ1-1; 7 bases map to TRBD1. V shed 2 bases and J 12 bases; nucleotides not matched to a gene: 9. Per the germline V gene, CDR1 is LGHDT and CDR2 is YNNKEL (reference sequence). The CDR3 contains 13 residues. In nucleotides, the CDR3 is TGTGCCAGCAGCCAAACAGGGGAGAGTCGGCCTTTCTTT. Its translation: CASSQTGESRPFF.

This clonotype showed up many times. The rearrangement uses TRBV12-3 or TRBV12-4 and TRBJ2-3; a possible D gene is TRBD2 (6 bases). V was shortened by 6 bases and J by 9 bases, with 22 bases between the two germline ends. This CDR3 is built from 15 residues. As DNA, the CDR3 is TGTGCCAGCAGACCAAATCGGGGGACGTCTGTCACGCAGTATTTT. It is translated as CASRPNRGTSVTQYF.